Reported below is one T cell receptor beta chain. This sample was taken from a study of Tregs in tolerant kidney transplant recipients. Related graft donors supplied nonmyeloablative bone marrow transplants, and mixed chimerism was transient. The assay was immunoSEQ multiplex PCR, and TCRdb's table has in-frame clones only and misses some. The sample yields about 21,000 clones, around 85% seen once. This clonotype was sampled from a human patient who received a combined kidney and bone marrow transplant. T cells may partly derive from the graft donor. Sequenced here: CD8+ T cells from blood (PBMCs), sampled 6 months after the transplant.

This CDR3 reads CASSSRLAGWGRAKNIQYF. The CDR3 region has the DNA TGTGCCAGCAGCTCCAGACTAGCGGGATGGGGGAGGGCCAAAAACATTCAGTACTTC. The chain uses TRBV11-2 and TRBJ2-4; 11 bases line up with TRBD2. The germline V gene has CDR1 SGHAT and CDR2 FQNNGV. Germline trimming cut 4 bases from V and 1 base from J; bases unmatched to any gene: 12. The CDR3 sequence is 19 residues long.